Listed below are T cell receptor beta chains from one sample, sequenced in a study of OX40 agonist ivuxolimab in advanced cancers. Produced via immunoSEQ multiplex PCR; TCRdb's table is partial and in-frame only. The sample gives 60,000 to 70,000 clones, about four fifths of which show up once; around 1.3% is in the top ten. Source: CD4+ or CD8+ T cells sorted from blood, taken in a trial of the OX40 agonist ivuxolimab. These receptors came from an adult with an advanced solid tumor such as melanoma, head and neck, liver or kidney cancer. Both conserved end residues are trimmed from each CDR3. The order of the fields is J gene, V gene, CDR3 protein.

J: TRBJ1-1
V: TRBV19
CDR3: ASTGYTEAF

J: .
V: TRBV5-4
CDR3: ASSWGSSGAPYEQY

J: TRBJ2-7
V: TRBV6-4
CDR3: ASSPSGTGYEQY

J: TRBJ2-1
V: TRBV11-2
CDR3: ASRGGPGFYNEQF

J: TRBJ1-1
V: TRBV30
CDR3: AWSVQGATEAF

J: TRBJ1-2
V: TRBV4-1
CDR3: ASSDGQGGNYGYT

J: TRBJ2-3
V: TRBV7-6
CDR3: ASSLAQTGGTDTQY

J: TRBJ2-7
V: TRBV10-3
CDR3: AIGQQSSYEQY

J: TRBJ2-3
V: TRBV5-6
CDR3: ASNQLSTDTQY

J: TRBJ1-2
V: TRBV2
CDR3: ASSLQERGGYT

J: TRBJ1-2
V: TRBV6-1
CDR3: ASSPAGVLRGYT

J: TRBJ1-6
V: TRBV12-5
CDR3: ASGVASSPLH

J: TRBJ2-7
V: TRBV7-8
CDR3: ASSPAFRSKESYEQY

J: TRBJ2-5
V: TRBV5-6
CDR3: ASSLRRGGLLGKTQY

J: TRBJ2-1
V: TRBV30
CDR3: AWSAGVLNEQF

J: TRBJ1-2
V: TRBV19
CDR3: ASSPFRGSGYT

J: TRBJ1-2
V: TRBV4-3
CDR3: ASSQEGSTGGPYGYT

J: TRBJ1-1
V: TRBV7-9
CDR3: ATRQGEDTEAF

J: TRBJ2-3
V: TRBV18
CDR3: ASSPPADTQY

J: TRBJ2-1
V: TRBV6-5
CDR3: ASSYSRGSEQF

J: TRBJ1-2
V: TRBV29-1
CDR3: SVTGQGAYLFGYT

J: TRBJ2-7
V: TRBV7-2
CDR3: ASSFPTGASYEQY

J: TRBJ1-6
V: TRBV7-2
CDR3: ASSRGQVNSPLH

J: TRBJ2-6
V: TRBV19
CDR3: ASSMVTGRRISGANVLT

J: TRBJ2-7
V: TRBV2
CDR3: ASRPGQNWSYEQY

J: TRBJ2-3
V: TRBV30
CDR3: AWSATGSIWDTQY

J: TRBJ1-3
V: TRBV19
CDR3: ASSLNSAGSGNTIY

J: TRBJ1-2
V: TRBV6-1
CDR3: ASSERQGYT

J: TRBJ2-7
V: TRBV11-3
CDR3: ASQPGSLSYEQY

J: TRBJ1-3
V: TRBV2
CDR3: ASSADRGDTIY

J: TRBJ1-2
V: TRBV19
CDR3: ASSIADNYGYT

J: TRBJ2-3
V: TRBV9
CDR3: ASRPSWSTDTQY

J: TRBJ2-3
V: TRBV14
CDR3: ASSPIPRQTRATDTQY

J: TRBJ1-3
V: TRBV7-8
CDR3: ASSLGIQVPGNTIY

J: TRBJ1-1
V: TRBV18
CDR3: ASSGGNTEAF

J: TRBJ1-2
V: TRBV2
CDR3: ASSEGGYGGYT

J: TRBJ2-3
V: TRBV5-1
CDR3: ASSSGQASTDTQY

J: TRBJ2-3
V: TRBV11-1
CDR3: ASSLTQDTFTDTQY

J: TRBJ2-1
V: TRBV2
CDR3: ASRGSRGQGYNEQF

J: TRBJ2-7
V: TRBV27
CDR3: ASSSDGPYEQY

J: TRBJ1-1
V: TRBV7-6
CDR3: ASSSQEAGEAF

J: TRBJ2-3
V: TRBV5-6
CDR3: ASSFDGSEGTDTQY

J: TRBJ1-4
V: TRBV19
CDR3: ASSNPGDSEKLF

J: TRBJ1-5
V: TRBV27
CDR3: ASSFMGGGNQPQH

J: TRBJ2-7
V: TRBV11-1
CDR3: ASSGRLSSYEQY

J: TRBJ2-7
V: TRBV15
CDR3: ATSRDLARDYEQY

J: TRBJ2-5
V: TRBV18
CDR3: ASSAYQETQY

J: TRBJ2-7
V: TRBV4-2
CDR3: ASSQERLGRGQLQPYEQY

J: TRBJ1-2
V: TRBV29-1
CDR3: SVTLGGRVNGYT

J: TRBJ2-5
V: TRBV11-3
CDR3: ASSPLDLAGETQY

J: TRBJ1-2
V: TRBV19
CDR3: ASSILGSGYT

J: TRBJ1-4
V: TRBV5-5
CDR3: ASSYSTGPNEKLF

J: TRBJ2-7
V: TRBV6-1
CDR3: ASISSLRDRYEQY

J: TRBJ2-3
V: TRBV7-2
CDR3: ASSFAGMGDTQY

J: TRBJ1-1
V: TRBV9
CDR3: ASSLQGLNTEAF

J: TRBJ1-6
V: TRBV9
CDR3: ASSADPAGIFPLH

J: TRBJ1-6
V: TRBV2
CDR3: ASSELSQNSPLH

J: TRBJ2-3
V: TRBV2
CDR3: ASSYPRGGPTDTQY